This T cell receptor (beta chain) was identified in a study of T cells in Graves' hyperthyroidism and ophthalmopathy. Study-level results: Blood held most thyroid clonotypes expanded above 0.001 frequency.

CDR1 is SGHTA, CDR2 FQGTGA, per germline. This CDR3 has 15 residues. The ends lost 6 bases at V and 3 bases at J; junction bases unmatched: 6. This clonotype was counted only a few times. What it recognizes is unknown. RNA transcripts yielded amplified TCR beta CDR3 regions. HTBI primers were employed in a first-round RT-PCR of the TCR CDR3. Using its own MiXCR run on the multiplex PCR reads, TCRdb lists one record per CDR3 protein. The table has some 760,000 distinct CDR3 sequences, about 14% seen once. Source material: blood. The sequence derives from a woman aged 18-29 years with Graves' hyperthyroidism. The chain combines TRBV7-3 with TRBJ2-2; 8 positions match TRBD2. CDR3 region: CASSRGGGDTGELFF. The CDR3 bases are TGTGCCAGCAGTCGGGGGGGTGGGGACACCGGGGAGCTGTTTTTT.